This T cell receptor beta chain is drawn from a study of molecular identifiers for immune sequencing clone quantification. On the study more broadly: Five aliquots were made in replicates from the RNA of around 18,000 or 91,000 naive CD8 cells, and four were sequenced.

About this clonotype itself: The junction departs from the called germline gene at one end, perhaps through a read error.

TCRdb fed the PCR reads into MiXCR, producing one record per CDR3 protein. The data show a few hundred thousand distinct CDR3 sequences, with roughly 23% seen just once and about 0.74% held by the top ten. Looked up from germline, CDR1 is ENHRY and CDR2 is SYGVKD. There are 15 residues in the CDR3. Sequenced material: naive CD8+ T cells from blood, with Jurkat cell RNA spiked in. Subset described: FACS-sorted CD8+CD4-CCR7+CD45RA+ naive T cells. This chain connects TRBV10-3 to TRBJ2-3, with TRBD1 identical over 8 bases. This receptor was obtained from a human donor in good health. Some libraries in this study had Jurkat cell RNA spiked in. DNA for the CDR3: TGTGCCATCAGTGAGCCCCAGGGGGCTACAGATACGCGGTATTTT. This encodes CAISEPQGATDTRYF.